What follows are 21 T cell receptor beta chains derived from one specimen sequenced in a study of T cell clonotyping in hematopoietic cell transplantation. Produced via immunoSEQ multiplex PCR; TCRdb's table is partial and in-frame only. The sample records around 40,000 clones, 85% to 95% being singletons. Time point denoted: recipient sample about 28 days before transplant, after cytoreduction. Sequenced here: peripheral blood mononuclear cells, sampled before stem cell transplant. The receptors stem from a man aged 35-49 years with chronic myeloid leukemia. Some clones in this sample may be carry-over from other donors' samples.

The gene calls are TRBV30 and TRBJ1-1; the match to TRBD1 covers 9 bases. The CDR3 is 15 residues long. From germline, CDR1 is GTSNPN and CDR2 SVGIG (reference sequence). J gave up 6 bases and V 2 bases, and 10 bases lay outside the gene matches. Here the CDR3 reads CAWSRRRTGVPEAFF. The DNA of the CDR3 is TGTGCCTGGAGTCGTCGCCGGACAGGGGTCCCTGAAGCTTTCTTT.

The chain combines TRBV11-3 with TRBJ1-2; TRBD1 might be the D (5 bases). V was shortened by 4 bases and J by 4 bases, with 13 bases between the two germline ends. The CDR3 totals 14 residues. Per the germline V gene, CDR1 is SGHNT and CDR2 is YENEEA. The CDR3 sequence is CASSYNPRGYGYTF. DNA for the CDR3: TGTGCCAGCAGCTATAACCCTAGGGGCTATGGCTACACCTTC.

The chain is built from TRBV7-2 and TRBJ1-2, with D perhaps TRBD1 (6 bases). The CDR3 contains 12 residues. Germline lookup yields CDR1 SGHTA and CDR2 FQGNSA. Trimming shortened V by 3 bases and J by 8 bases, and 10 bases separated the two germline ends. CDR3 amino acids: CASSFQGSGYTF. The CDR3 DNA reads TGTGCCAGCAGCTTTCAGGGGAGCGGCTACACCTTC. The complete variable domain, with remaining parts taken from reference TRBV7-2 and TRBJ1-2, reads GAGVSQSPSNKVTEKGKDVELRCDPISGHTALYWYRQSLGQGLEFLIYFQGNSAPDKSGLPSDRFSAERTGGSVSTLTIQRTQQEDSAVYLCASSFQGSGYTFGSGTRLTVV.

In nucleotides, the CDR3 is TGTGCCAGCAGCTTAGGGCAGGCCCCGTTTGGGGACAATGAGCAGTTCTTC. Translated, it gives CASSLGQAPFGDNEQFF. The chain employs TRBV7-2 and TRBJ2-1; D not certain. Looked up from germline, CDR1 is SGHTA and CDR2 is FQGNSA. The CDR3 runs 17 residues. V shed 1 base and J shed 5 bases, with 18 bases lying between them.

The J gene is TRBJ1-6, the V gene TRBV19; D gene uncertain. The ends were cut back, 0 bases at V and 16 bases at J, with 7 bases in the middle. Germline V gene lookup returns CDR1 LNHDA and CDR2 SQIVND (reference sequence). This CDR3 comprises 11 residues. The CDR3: CASSIDRSLHF. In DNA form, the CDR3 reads TGTGCCAGTAGTATAGACAGGAGTCTCCACTTT.

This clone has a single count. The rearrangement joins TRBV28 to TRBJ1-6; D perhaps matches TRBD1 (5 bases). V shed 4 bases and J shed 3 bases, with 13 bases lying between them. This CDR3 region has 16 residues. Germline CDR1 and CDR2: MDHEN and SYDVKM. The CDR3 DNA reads TGTGCCAGCAGTTCCCTCGGGACTTACTATAATTCACCCCTCCACTTT. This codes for CASSSLGTYYNSPLHF.

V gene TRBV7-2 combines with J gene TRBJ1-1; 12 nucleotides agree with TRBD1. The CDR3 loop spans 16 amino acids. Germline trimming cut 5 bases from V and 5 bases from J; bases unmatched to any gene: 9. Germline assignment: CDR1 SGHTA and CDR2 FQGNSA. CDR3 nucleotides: TGTGCCAGCAGCACCCGGGACAGGGGGCGCGATACTGAAGCTTTCTTT. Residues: CASSTRDRGRDTEAFF.

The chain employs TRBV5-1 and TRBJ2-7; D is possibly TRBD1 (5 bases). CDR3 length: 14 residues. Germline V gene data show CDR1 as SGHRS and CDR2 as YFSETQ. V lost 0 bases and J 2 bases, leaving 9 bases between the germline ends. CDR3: CASSLGQGAYEQYF. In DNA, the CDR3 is TGCGCCAGCAGCTTGGGTCAGGGTGCCTACGAGCAGTACTTC. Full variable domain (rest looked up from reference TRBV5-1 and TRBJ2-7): KAGVTQTPRYLIKTRGQQVTLSCSPISGHRSVSWYQQTPGQGLQFLFEYFSETQRNKGNFPGRFSGRQFSNSRSEMNVSTLELGDSALYLCASSLGQGAYEQYFGPGTRLTVT.

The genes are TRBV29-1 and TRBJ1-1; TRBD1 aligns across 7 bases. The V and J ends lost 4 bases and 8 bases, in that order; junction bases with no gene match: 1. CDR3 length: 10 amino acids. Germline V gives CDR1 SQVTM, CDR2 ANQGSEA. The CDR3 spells CSVVTGEAFF. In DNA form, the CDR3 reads TGCAGCGTTGTGACAGGGGAAGCTTTCTTT.

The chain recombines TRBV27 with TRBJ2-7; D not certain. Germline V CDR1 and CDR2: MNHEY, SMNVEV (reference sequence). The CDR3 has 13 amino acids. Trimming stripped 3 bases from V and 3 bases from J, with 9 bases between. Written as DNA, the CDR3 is TGTGCCAGCAGTTTGAACAGATACTACGAGCAGTACTTC. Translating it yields CASSLNRYYEQYF.

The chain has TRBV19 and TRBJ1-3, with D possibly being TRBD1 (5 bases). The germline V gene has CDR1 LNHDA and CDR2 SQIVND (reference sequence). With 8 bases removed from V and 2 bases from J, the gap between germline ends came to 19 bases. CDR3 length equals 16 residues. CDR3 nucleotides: TGTGCCAGTTCCCGGGGGATTGATATGACTGGAAACACCATATATTTT. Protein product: CASSRGIDMTGNTIYF.

Written as DNA, the CDR3 is TGTGCCAGCAGTTCTGAGGGGGCCTCCTATAATTCACCCCTCCACTTT. This translates into CASSSEGASYNSPLHF. This chain connects TRBV5-6 to TRBJ1-6; 7 bases match TRBD1. This CDR3 spans 16 amino acids. Unmatched junction bases numbered 5, after V lost 5 bases and J lost 0 bases. The germline V gene encodes CDR1 SGHDT and CDR2 YYEEEE. The variable domain in full, completed from reference TRBV5-6 and TRBJ1-6, reads DAGVTQSPTHLIKTRGQQVTLRCSPKSGHDTVSWYQQALGQGPQFIFQYYEEEERQRGNFPDRFSGHQFPNYSSELNVNALLLGDSALYLCASSSEGASYNSPLHFGNGTRLTVT.

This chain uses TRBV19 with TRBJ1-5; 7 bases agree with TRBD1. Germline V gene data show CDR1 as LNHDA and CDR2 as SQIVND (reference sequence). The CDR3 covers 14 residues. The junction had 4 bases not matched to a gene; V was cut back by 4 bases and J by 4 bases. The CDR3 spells CASSTMTGNQPQHF. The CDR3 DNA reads TGTGCCAGTAGTACCATGACAGGGAATCAGCCCCAGCATTTT.

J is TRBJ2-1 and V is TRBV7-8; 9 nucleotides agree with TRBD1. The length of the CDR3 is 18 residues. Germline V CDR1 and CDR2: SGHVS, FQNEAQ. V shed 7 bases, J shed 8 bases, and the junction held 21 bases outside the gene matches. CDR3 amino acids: CASKPLRGHRGRDHEQFF. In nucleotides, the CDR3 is TGTGCCAGCAAGCCGCTTAGAGGGCACAGGGGGCGCGATCATGAGCAGTTCTTC.

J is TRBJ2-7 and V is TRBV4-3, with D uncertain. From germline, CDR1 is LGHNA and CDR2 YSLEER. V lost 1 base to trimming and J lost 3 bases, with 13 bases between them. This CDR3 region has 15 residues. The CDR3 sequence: CASSQVWAGYYEQYF. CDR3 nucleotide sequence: TGCGCCAGCAGCCAAGTGTGGGCAGGCTACTACGAGCAGTACTTC.

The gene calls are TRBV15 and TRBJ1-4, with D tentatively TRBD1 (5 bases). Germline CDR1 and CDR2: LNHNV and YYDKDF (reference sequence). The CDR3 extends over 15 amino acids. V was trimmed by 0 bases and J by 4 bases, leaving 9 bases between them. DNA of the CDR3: TGTGCCACCAGCAGAGACACAGGTTATAATGAAAAACTGTTTTTT. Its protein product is CATSRDTGYNEKLFF.

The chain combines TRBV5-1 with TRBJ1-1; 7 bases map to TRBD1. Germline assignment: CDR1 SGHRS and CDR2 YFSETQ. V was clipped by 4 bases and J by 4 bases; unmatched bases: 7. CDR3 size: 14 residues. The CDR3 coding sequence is TGCGCCAGCAGCGATGACAGGGTAATCACTGAAGCTTTCTTT. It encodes CASSDDRVITEAFF.

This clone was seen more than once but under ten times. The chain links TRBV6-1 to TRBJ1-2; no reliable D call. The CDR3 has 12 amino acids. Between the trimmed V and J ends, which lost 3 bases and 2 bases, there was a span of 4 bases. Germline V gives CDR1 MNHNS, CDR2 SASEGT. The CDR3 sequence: CASSEGNYGYTF. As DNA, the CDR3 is TGTGCCAGCAGTGAGGGGAACTATGGCTACACCTTC.

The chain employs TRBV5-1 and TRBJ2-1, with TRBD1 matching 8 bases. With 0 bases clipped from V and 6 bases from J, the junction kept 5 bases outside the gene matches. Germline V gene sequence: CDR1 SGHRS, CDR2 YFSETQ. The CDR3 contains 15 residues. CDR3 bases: TGCGCCAGCAGCTTGGGTCAGGGGGCTTTCAATGAGCAGTTCTTC. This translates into CASSLGQGAFNEQFF.

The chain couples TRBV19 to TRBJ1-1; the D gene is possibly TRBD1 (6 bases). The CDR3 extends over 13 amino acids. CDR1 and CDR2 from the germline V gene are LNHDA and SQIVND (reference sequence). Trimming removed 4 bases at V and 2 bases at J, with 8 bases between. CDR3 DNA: TGTGCCAGTAGTACGACAGGTAACACTGAAGCTTTCTTT. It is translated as CASSTTGNTEAFF. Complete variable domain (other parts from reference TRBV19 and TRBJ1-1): DGGITQSPKYLFRKEGQNVTLSCEQNLNHDAMYWYRQDPGQGLRLIYYSQIVNDFQKGDIAEGYSVSREKKESFPLTVTSAQKNPTAFYLCASSTTGNTEAFFGQGTRLTVV.

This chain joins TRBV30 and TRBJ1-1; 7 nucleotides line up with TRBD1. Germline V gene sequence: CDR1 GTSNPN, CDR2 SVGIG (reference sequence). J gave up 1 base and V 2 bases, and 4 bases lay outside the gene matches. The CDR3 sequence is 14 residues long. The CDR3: CAWSRGTENTEAFF. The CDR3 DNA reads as TGTGCCTGGAGTCGAGGGACAGAGAACACTGAAGCTTTCTTT.